Each of the 14 T cell receptor beta chains below was sequenced from the same sample in a study of blood T cell repertoires in COVID-19. Here immunoSEQ multiplex PCR was the method, and the copy in TCRdb shows in-frame clones only, minus some. The sample yields about 190,000 clones, about nine tenths seen once. Material: peripheral blood. These receptor sequences come from a man in his 70s with active or convalescent COVID-19.

The rearrangement links TRBV30 to TRBJ2-1, with TRBD1 as a possible D gene (5 bases). The germline CDR1 and CDR2 sequences are GTSNPN and SVGIG (reference sequence). The CDR3 is 13 amino acids. The ends were cut back, 1 base at V and 7 bases at J, with 11 bases in the middle. CDR3 sequence: CAWSATPGNEQFF. Here the CDR3 DNA reads TGTGCCTGGAGTGCAACGCCAGGGAATGAGCAGTTCTTC.

The chain is built from TRBV18 and TRBJ2-7; the D is unclear. V dropped 2 bases and J dropped 2 bases, with 4 bases sitting between them. This CDR3 has 12 amino acids. Germline CDR1 KGHSH, CDR2 LQKENI. In nucleotides, the CDR3 is TGTGCCAGCTCACCATCCGCCTACGAGCAGTACTTC. Its translation is CASSPSAYEQYF.

V gene TRBV18 combines with J gene TRBJ1-5, with D possibly being TRBD1 (6 bases). Germline V lookup: CDR1 KGHSH, CDR2 LQKENI. This CDR3 is built from 13 residues. V lost 6 bases and J lost 7, with 13 bases in between. CDR3 in amino acids: CASSSQGEQPQHF. In DNA form, the CDR3 reads TGTGCCAGCTCCTCACAGGGTGAGCAGCCCCAGCATTTT.

This chain links TRBV11-2 with TRBJ2-3, with TRBD2 as a possible D gene (5 bases). The CDR3 sequence is 14 residues long. V was cut by 6 bases and J by 0 bases, with 10 bases left in between. Germline CDR1 is SGHAT and CDR2 is FQNNGV. The CDR3 DNA follows: TGTGCCAGCAGGGACTTGAGTAGCACAGATACGCAGTATTTT. Translating it yields CASRDLSSTDTQYF.

V and J are TRBV6-5 and TRBJ2-1; TRBD2 matches 11 bases. Trimming cost V 6 bases and J 9 bases; bases outside gene matches: 10. CDR3 length: 15 amino acids. CDR1 is MNHEY and CDR2 is SVGAGI in the germline V gene. CDR3 loop: CASRSTSGSPSEQFF. The CDR3 region has the DNA TGTGCCAGCAGGTCTACTAGCGGGAGTCCCAGTGAGCAGTTCTTC.

The chain carries TRBV7-2 and TRBJ2-7; 12 bases agree with TRBD2. Trimming removed 2 bases from V and 5 bases from J; junction bases left unmatched: 4. This CDR3 is built from 15 residues. The germline V gene has CDR1 SGHTA and CDR2 FQGNSA. In DNA form, the CDR3 reads TGTGCCAGCAGCTTACTAGCGGGAGGGCCTCACGAGCAGTACTTC. Amino acids: CASSLLAGGPHEQYF.

The chain has TRBV29-1 and TRBJ1-2, with 7 bases identical to TRBD1. V lost 7 bases and J lost 7; bases outside the gene matches: 6. CDR3 length equals 11 residues. Germline CDR1 is SQVTM and CDR2 is ANQGSEA. CDR3 sequence reads: CSEGGDGGYTF. The CDR3 bases are TGCAGCGAAGGGGGCGACGGTGGCTACACCTTC.

The V gene is TRBV6-2 or TRBV6-3, the J gene TRBJ2-5; 8 bases agree with TRBD2. This CDR3 has 17 amino acids. Germline V gene lookup returns CDR1 MNHEY and CDR2 SVGEGT. Trimming at V came to 2 bases and at J to 3 bases, leaving 11 bases not matched to a gene. CDR3 protein: CASSYPGLVSLKETQYF. The CDR3 DNA reads TGTGCCAGCAGTTACCCGGGACTAGTAAGCTTGAAAGAGACCCAGTACTTC.

The CDR3 region is CASSPGTGWLNTEAFF. The DNA of the CDR3 is TGTGCCAGCAGCCCGGGGACAGGCTGGTTGAACACTGAAGCTTTCTTT. This rearrangement joins TRBV5-5 to TRBJ1-1, with 8 bases fitting TRBD1. The germline V gene has CDR1 SGHKS and CDR2 YYEKEE (reference sequence). With 4 bases clipped from V and 0 bases from J, the junction kept 8 bases outside the gene matches. This CDR3 contains 16 residues.

This rearrangement joins TRBV4-3 to TRBJ2-1; D possibly corresponds to TRBD1 (5 bases). This CDR3 has 17 residues. Trimming removed 0 bases from V and 0 bases from J, with 12 bases in between. Germline V gene data show CDR1 as LGHNA and CDR2 as YSLEER. Here the CDR3 reads CASSQEGPPISYNEQFF. The CDR3 DNA follows: TGCGCCAGCAGCCAAGAGGGGCCCCCTATCTCCTACAATGAGCAGTTCTTC.

This clone was detected once. The chain links TRBV28 to TRBJ1-2, with 7 bases identical to TRBD1. Losses at the gene ends were 3 bases for V and 2 bases for J; bases not matched to a gene: 9. CDR1 is MDHEN and CDR2 is SYDVKM in the germline V gene. The CDR3 is 16 residues long. CDR3 loop: CASSLFLVGGNYGYTF. In DNA form, the CDR3 reads TGTGCCAGCAGTTTGTTTCTAGTAGGGGGCAACTATGGCTACACCTTC.

The chain is built from TRBV7-9 and TRBJ2-7; a possible D gene is TRBD2 (6 bases). This CDR3 spans 14 amino acids. Per the germline V gene, CDR1 is SEHNR and CDR2 is FQNEAQ (reference sequence). Trimming removed 5 bases from V and 4 bases from J, with 15 bases in between. The CDR3 nucleotides read TGTGCCAGCAGCCCCCAGGCGGGGCTTTACGAGCAGTACTTC. This encodes CASSPQAGLYEQYF.

J is TRBJ2-2 and V is TRBV29-1; D is perhaps TRBD1 (6 bases). Trimming removed 6 bases from V and 8 bases from J, with 19 bases in between. CDR1 is SQVTM and CDR2 is ANQGSEA in the germline V gene. The CDR3 runs 14 residues. The CDR3 coding sequence is TGCAGCGTGGGTACAGGGTCTAATGCAGGGGAGCTGTTTTTT. Protein sequence: CSVGTGSNAGELFF.

V and J are TRBV5-6 and TRBJ2-7, with 7 bases lining up with TRBD1. The trim removed 4 bases at V and 7 bases at J, leaving 8 bases unmatched. The germline gives CDR1 SGHDT, CDR2 YYEEEE. There are 13 residues in the CDR3. CDR3 in DNA: TGTGCCAGCAGCCGACAGGGTTGGAGGGAGCAGTACTTC. It specifies CASSRQGWREQYF. Filled out from reference TRBV5-6 and TRBJ2-7, the complete variable domain reads DAGVTQSPTHLIKTRGQQVTLRCSPKSGHDTVSWYQQALGQGPQFIFQYYEEEERQRGNFPDRFSGHQFPNYSSELNVNALLLGDSALYLCASSRQGWREQYFGPGTRLTVT.